This record covers a single T cell receptor beta chain. This sample is part of a study of shared clonotypes between healthy human individuals. The data were produced by immunoSEQ multiplex PCR, yet TCRdb's version contains in-frame clones alone and is incomplete. The sample records roughly 500,000 clones, around 85% being singletons. This CDR3 region has 14 residues. In germline, CDR1 is MNHNY, CDR2 SVGAGI (reference sequence). With 5 bases removed from V and 1 base from J, the gap between germline ends came to 9 bases. The sequence derives from a woman between 40 and 50 years old in good health. Some clones in this sample may be carry-over from other donors' samples. This sequence joins TRBV6-6 and TRBJ2-1; the D is unclear. Sequencing used PBMCs. The CDR3 loop reads CASSPSMSYNEQFF. DNA for the CDR3: TGTGCCAGCAGTCCCTCGATGTCCTACAATGAGCAGTTCTTC.